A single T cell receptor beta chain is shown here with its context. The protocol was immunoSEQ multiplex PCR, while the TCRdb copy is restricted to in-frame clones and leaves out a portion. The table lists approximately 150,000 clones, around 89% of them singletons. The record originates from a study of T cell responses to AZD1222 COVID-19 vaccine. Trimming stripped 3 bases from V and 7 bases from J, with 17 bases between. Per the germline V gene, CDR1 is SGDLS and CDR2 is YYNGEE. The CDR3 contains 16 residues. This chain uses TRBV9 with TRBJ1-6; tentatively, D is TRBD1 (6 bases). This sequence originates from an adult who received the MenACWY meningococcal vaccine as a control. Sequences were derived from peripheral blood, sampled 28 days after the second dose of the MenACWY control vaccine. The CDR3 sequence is CASSARQEGANSPLHF. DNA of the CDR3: TGTGCCAGCAGCGCACGACAGGAGGGAGCGAATTCACCCCTCCACTTT.